This entry lists 5 T cell receptor beta chains sequenced from one sample in a study of metastatic and nonmetastatic thyroid tumors. All patients were untreated before thyroid surgery. TCRdb called clones again from the PCR reads with MiXCR. This sample has approximately 70,000 clones, with around 18% found just once. Sequences were obtained from blood. The receptors were sampled from a female donor with papillary thyroid cancer or a benign thyroid nodule (not recorded which). Some clones in this sample may be carry-over from other donors' samples.

The table lists this clone with many counts. The genes are TRBV9 and TRBJ2-3; 7 bases are shared with TRBD2. The V segment lost 4 bases and the J segment 3 bases; nucleotides outside the gene matches: 14. In germline, CDR1 is SGDLS, CDR2 YYNGEE. The CDR3 runs 17 residues. The CDR3 bases are TGTGCCAGCAGCTCCTCACCTAGCGGTAACCCTACAGATACGCAGTATTTT. Protein product: CASSSSPSGNPTDTQYF.

This clone was counted ten times or more. V and J are TRBV27 and TRBJ2-1; 9 positions agree with TRBD2. The CDR3 has 15 amino acids. The V segment lost 3 bases and the J segment 5 bases; nucleotides outside the gene matches: 5. Germline lookup yields CDR1 MNHEY and CDR2 SMNVEV (reference sequence). CDR3 nucleotide sequence: TGTGCCAGCAGTTTCGCGGGAGGGCTAAACAATGAGCAGTTCTTC. It is translated as CASSFAGGLNNEQFF.

This clone showed up many times. The chain links TRBV11-1 to TRBJ2-2, with 12 nucleotides matching TRBD2. V dropped 4 bases and J dropped 3; count of bases not matched to a gene: 3. Germline assignment: CDR1 SGHAT and CDR2 FQDESV (reference sequence). The CDR3 is made up of 16 amino acids. The CDR3 is CASSSSGRADTGELFF. For the CDR3, the DNA is TGTGCCAGCAGCTCTAGCGGGAGGGCCGACACCGGGGAGCTGTTTTTT.

The genes are TRBV6-2 or TRBV6-3 and TRBJ1-2; TRBD1 is a possible D gene (5 bases). Between the trimmed V and J ends, which lost 2 bases and 2 bases, there was a span of 12 bases. Germline assignment: CDR1 MNHEY and CDR2 SVGEGT. The CDR3 contains 15 residues. The CDR3 here is CASSYRWGWNYGYTF. The CDR3 coding sequence is TGTGCCAGCAGTTACAGGTGGGGGTGGAACTATGGCTACACCTTC.

This clone was seen repeatedly, ten times or more. The chain uses TRBV3-1 and TRBJ2-1; 7 nucleotides match TRBD2. J was trimmed by 0 bases and V by 4 bases; bases with no gene match: 0. This CDR3 region has 14 residues. Germline assignment: CDR1 LGHDT and CDR2 YNNKEL (reference sequence). The CDR3 loop reads CASSRGSSYNEQFF. CDR3 DNA sequence: TGTGCCAGCAGCCGCGGGAGCTCCTACAATGAGCAGTTCTTC.